A selection of T cell receptor beta chains follows, all from one sample in a study of chemoradiotherapy in HPV16-positive cancers. TCRdb keeps only in-frame clones here, not all; method: immunoSEQ multiplex PCR. The sample shows fewer than 30,000 clones, around 93% of them seen only once. The specimen comprised blood, sampled from a patient who underwent chemoradiotherapy. The receptors stem from a human donor with HPV-associated anogenital cancer. Each CDR3 is given with its conserved first and last residue. Each record gives: D gene, clone size, V gene, J gene, CDR3 protein, CDR3 DNA. A D gene is named only where the DNA matches it firmly. Size is stated for part of the rows, as once, few or many counts, or as a class when the clone is expanded.

d_call: TRBD1
clone_size: -
v_call: TRBV2
j_call: TRBJ1-5
cdr3_aa: CASRGGQVNQPQHF
cdr3_nt: TGTGCCAGCAGGGGGGGACAGGTCAATCAGCCCCAGCATTTT

d_call: -
clone_size: -
v_call: TRBV4-2
j_call: TRBJ1-1
cdr3_aa: CASSLQENTEAFF
cdr3_nt: TGTGCCAGCAGCTTACAGGAGAACACTGAAGCTTTCTTT

d_call: -
clone_size: -
v_call: TRBV27
j_call: TRBJ2-1
cdr3_aa: CASSSDFSSYNEQFF
cdr3_nt: TGTGCCAGCAGTTCGGATTTTAGCTCCTACAATGAGCAGTTCTTC

d_call: -
clone_size: -
v_call: TRBV1
j_call: TRBJ2-7
cdr3_aa: CTSSQTASGSSYEQYF
cdr3_nt: TGCACCAGCAGCCAAACGGCTAGCGGGAGCTCCTACGAGCAGTACTTC

d_call: TRBD1
clone_size: -
v_call: TRBV7-2
j_call: TRBJ2-7
cdr3_aa: CASSSRDRTYEQYF
cdr3_nt: TGTGCCAGCAGCTCCCGGGACAGAACCTACGAGCAGTACTTC

d_call: TRBD1
clone_size: -
v_call: TRBV4-2
j_call: TRBJ1-4
cdr3_aa: CASSQEGQDDEKLFF
cdr3_nt: TGTGCCAGCAGCCAGGAAGGACAGGACGATGAAAAACTGTTTTTT

d_call: -
clone_size: -
v_call: TRBV4-1
j_call: TRBJ2-6
cdr3_aa: CASSQRHFSGANVLTF
cdr3_nt: TGCGCCAGCAGCCAACGTCATTTCTCTGGGGCCAACGTCCTGACTTTC

d_call: TRBD2
clone_size: few
v_call: TRBV9
j_call: TRBJ2-7
cdr3_aa: CASSVGAGGLHEQYF
cdr3_nt: TGTGCCAGCAGCGTAGGGGCGGGGGGGCTCCACGAGCAGTACTTC

d_call: -
clone_size: -
v_call: TRBV5-1
j_call: TRBJ2-3
cdr3_aa: CASSPRRQPTDTQYF
cdr3_nt: TGCGCCAGCAGCCCCCGGCGCCAGCCCACAGATACGCAGTATTTT

d_call: TRBD1
clone_size: -
v_call: TRBV18
j_call: TRBJ2-5
cdr3_aa: CASSPGTGGETQYF
cdr3_nt: TGTGCCAGCTCACCTGGGACAGGGGGAGAGACCCAGTACTTC

d_call: -
clone_size: -
v_call: TRBV5-1
j_call: TRBJ2-3
cdr3_aa: CASSDLEAQYF
cdr3_nt: TGCGCCAGCAGCGATCTAGAGGCGCAGTATTTT

d_call: -
clone_size: once
v_call: TRBV5-1
j_call: TRBJ2-4
cdr3_aa: CASSLFPGLNIQYF
cdr3_nt: TGCGCCAGCAGCTTATTTCCCGGACTAAACATTCAGTACTTC

d_call: -
clone_size: -
v_call: TRBV2
j_call: TRBJ2-1
cdr3_aa: CATKLEVNEQFF
cdr3_nt: TGTGCCACCAAATTAGAGGTCAATGAGCAGTTCTTC

d_call: -
clone_size: few
v_call: TRBV11-2
j_call: TRBJ2-7
cdr3_aa: CASSLKGNEQYF
cdr3_nt: TGTGCCAGCAGCTTAAAGGGTAACGAGCAGTACTTC

d_call: -
clone_size: -
v_call: TRBV28
j_call: TRBJ2-1
cdr3_aa: CASSFDGQGYNEQFF
cdr3_nt: TGTGCCAGCAGTTTCGACGGACAAGGTTACAATGAGCAGTTCTTC

d_call: -
clone_size: -
v_call: TRBV5-6
j_call: TRBJ1-1
cdr3_aa: CASSLATGEAFF
cdr3_nt: TGTGCCAGCAGCTTGGCGACAGGTGAAGCTTTCTTT

d_call: -
clone_size: -
v_call: TRBV6-1
j_call: TRBJ1-1
cdr3_aa: CASSRTGNTEAFF
cdr3_nt: TGTGCCAGCAGTCGAACAGGGAACACTGAAGCTTTCTTT